This T cell receptor (beta chain) derives from a study of T-cell memory formation after mild COVID-19. Study details: TCR clusters showed largely donor specificity. Study-level results: Contracting CD4+ clones lay largely in CM and EM, with CD8+ ones residing in EMRA. Among clones peaking at day 37 in the second wave, SARS-CoV-2 specificity remained unconfirmed. Contracting clones from day 15 to 85 showed balanced CD4/CD8; later expanders favored CD4+.

The table lists this clonotype with a few counts. Its antigen is unidentified. CDR1 and CDR2 (germline): SQVTM, ANQGSEA. With 6 bases removed from V and 3 bases from J, the gap between germline ends came to 19 bases. CDR3 size: 15 residues. Via MiXCR, TCRdb re-called the 5' RACE reads, giving one row per CDR3 protein. The table includes 50,000 to 75,000 distinct CDR3 sequences, about a tenth detected once. The V and J genes are TRBV29-1 and TRBJ2-3; unclear D gene. This TCR was sampled from a man between 18 and 35 years old who had mild COVID-19 (a few samples of this study predate the infection). Cell type and time point are not known. Source material: PBMCs or a T cell subset sorted from them (not recorded which). The CDR3 DNA is TGCAGCGTACCGGGCCAAACCCGGGTGACAGATACGCAGTATTTT. Amino acid sequence: CSVPGQTRVTDTQYF.